A single sample is the source of the 19 T cell receptor beta chains below, sequenced in a study of shared clonotypes between healthy human individuals. TCRdb keeps only in-frame clones here, not all; method: immunoSEQ multiplex PCR. This repertoire shows hundreds of thousands of clones, approximately 97% found once; its top ten account for less than 0.25%. Cells designated naive CD8 were CD45RO-negative and were positively selected for CCR7, with terminally differentiated effector memory CD45RA+ cells excluded. Sequenced material: naive CD8+ T cells sorted from blood. These receptor sequences come from a man aged 25-45 years in good health.

The V call is TRBV29-1, the J call TRBJ2-2; D gene unclear. V dropped 6 bases and J dropped 2 bases, with 7 bases sitting between them. The germline V gene encodes CDR1 SQVTM and CDR2 ANQGSEA. The CDR3 has 12 amino acids. The CDR3 DNA reads as TGCAGCGTACGACCAAACACCGGGGAGCTGTTTTTT. This codes for CSVRPNTGELFF.

The sample holds one count of this clone. The chain links TRBV27 to TRBJ2-7; TRBD1 matches at 7 bases. The germline gives CDR1 MNHEY, CDR2 SMNVEV (reference sequence). V trimming: 3 bases; J trimming: 5 bases; junction bases outside the gene matches: 10. The CDR3 runs to 15 residues. The CDR3 DNA is TGTGCCAGCAGTTTGGTGACAGGGATTACGCACGAGCAGTACTTC. Protein product: CASSLVTGITHEQYF.

V usage is TRBV7-2 and J usage is TRBJ2-1; no firm D call. The CDR3 totals 16 residues. V gave up 0 bases and J gave up 3 bases, with 12 bases separating them. Germline V lookup: CDR1 SGHTA, CDR2 FQGNSA. The CDR3 DNA sequence: TGTGCCAGCAGCTTAGCGGTCGGCTCCATCTACAATGAGCAGTTCTTC. This gives the protein CASSLAVGSIYNEQFF.

The chain uses TRBV6-5 and TRBJ2-5; D gene ambiguous. The DNA end lines up better with TRBJ2-7; the J call may be wrong. There are 12 residues in the CDR3. CDR1 is MNHEY, CDR2 SVGAGI, per germline. Written as DNA, the CDR3 is TGTGCCAGCAGTTACCCCGGGCACGAGCAGTACTTC. Amino acid sequence: CASSYPGHEQYF.

V is TRBV19 and J is TRBJ2-2, with TRBD2 matching 9 bases. V was pared by 0 bases and J by 4 bases, with 9 bases of the junction left unmatched. Germline assignment: CDR1 LNHDA and CDR2 SQIVND (reference sequence). The CDR3 totals 18 residues. This CDR3 reads CASSIDPPAGGGTGELFF. CDR3 DNA: TGTGCCAGTAGTATAGATCCGCCCGCGGGAGGGGGCACCGGGGAGCTGTTTTTT.

The rearrangement joins TRBV30 to TRBJ2-6; D is undetermined. Germline V CDR1 and CDR2: GTSNPN, SVGIG (reference sequence). The CDR3 spans 14 residues. V was clipped by 1 base and J by 0 bases, with 4 bases between them. The CDR3 spells CAWSDGSGANVLTF. The CDR3 DNA follows: TGTGCCTGGAGTGATGGCTCTGGGGCCAACGTCCTGACTTTC. Looking up the rest from reference TRBV30 and TRBJ2-6 gives the full variable domain: SQTIHQWPATLVQPVGSPLSLECTVEGTSNPNLYWYRQAAGRGLQLLFYSVGIGQISSEVPQNLSASRPQDRQFILSSKKLLLSDSGFYLCAWSDGSGANVLTFGAGSRLTVL.

Remarks on this clone: This sample also contains other DNA sequences that code for the same CDR3. The genes are TRBV10-2 and TRBJ2-7; no definite D call. This CDR3 region has 13 residues. The germline gives CDR1 WSHSY, CDR2 SAAADI. The V end lost 3 bases, the J end lost 4 bases, and 10 bases lay between the germline ends. CDR3 DNA: TGCGCCAGCAGTGAATCTTCCCCTTACGAGCAGTACTTC. Protein: CASSESSPYEQYF.

The genes are TRBV6-4 and TRBJ2-3; D perhaps matches TRBD2 (6 bases). The CDR3 covers 16 residues. The germline CDR1 and CDR2 sequences are MRHNA and SNTAGT. With 0 bases removed from V and 6 bases from J, the gap between germline ends came to 16 bases. The CDR3 loop is CASSDSIFASEDTQYF. In DNA form, the CDR3 reads TGTGCCAGCAGTGACTCGATTTTTGCTAGCGAGGATACGCAGTATTTT.

This rearrangement joins TRBV29-1 to TRBJ2-2; D not certain. Between the trimmed V and J ends, which lost 7 bases and 0 bases, there was a span of 9 bases. This CDR3 spans 13 amino acids. Germline values: CDR1 SQVTM, CDR2 ANQGSEA. The CDR3 DNA is TGCAGCGCTTATACAGCGAACACCGGGGAGCTGTTTTTT. Its protein product is CSAYTANTGELFF.

The V gene is TRBV27, the J gene TRBJ2-2; D is possibly TRBD2 (5 bases). V shed 11 bases and J shed 6 bases, with 19 bases lying between them. The CDR3 loop spans 14 amino acids. In germline, CDR1 is MNHEY, CDR2 SMNVEV (reference sequence). The CDR3: CAGGAAPLAGELFF. The CDR3 DNA is TGTGCCGGAGGAGCGGCCCCTCTAGCCGGGGAGCTGTTTTTT.

This clone was detected once. The same CDR3 is also encoded by other DNA sequences in this sample. The chain combines TRBV5-5 with TRBJ2-7; D unresolved. The CDR3 loop spans 12 amino acids. CDR1 is SGHKS, CDR2 YYEKEE, per germline (reference sequence). The germline V and J ends were trimmed by 0 bases and 1 base, with 2 bases remaining between them. CDR3 sequence reads: CASSLASYEQYF. In DNA, the CDR3 is TGTGCCAGCAGCTTGGCTTCCTACGAGCAGTACTTC.

V and J are TRBV7-8 and TRBJ2-3; 7 bases are shared with TRBD2. The CDR3 consists of 16 residues. V was pared by 6 bases and J by 4 bases, with 13 bases of the junction left unmatched. Per germline, CDR1 SGHVS and CDR2 FQNEAQ. The CDR3 loop is CASRQRVREASDTQYF. The CDR3 bases are TGTGCCAGCAGGCAGAGGGTTCGGGAGGCGTCAGATACGCAGTATTTT.

This clone came up a few times. This rearrangement joins TRBV5-5 to TRBJ1-5; D is ambiguous. CDR3 length: 14 amino acids. Per the germline V gene, CDR1 is SGHKS and CDR2 is YYEKEE (reference sequence). V lost 1 base, J lost 5 bases, and 10 bases lay in between. In nucleotides, the CDR3 is TGTGCCAGCAGCTTGTTTCAGGTTCATCAGCCCCAGCATTTT. Translation gives CASSLFQVHQPQHF.

The chain carries TRBV27 and TRBJ2-2, with unresolved D. The CDR3 length is 14 residues. Germline V gives CDR1 MNHEY, CDR2 SMNVEV (reference sequence). V was clipped by 3 bases and J by 0 bases, with 5 bases between them. This chain's CDR3 is CASSFLANTGELFF. In DNA, the CDR3 is TGTGCCAGCAGTTTTCTTGCGAACACCGGGGAGCTGTTTTTT.

This clone was recorded once. The chain links TRBV6-5 to TRBJ2-7; no clear D. Trimming took off 8 bases at V and 5 bases at J, with 13 bases between the two ends. Germline CDR1 and CDR2: MNHEY and SVGAGI. The CDR3 runs 12 residues. CDR3 DNA sequence: TGTGCCAGCCACAAAGGCCCCCACGAGCAGTACTTC. This encodes CASHKGPHEQYF.

The V and J genes are TRBV19 and TRBJ2-7, with TRBD2 matching over 10 bases. Germline assignment: CDR1 LNHDA and CDR2 SQIVND (reference sequence). The CDR3 loop spans 16 amino acids. Germline trimming cut 5 bases from V and 0 bases from J; bases unmatched to any gene: 7. CDR3 residues: CASSDSGRRDSYEQYF. The CDR3 DNA sequence: TGTGCCAGTAGTGATAGCGGGAGGAGGGACTCCTACGAGCAGTACTTC.

This chain uses TRBV6-5 with TRBJ2-1; 9 nucleotides line up with TRBD2. Germline lookup yields CDR1 MNHEY and CDR2 SVGAGI. The junction had 11 bases not matched to a gene; V was cut back by 8 bases and J by 6 bases. The CDR3 totals 15 residues. The CDR3 reads CASCLAGGPPNEQFF. DNA of the CDR3: TGTGCCAGCTGCCTTGCGGGAGGGCCCCCCAATGAGCAGTTCTTC.

This sequence joins TRBV6-6 and TRBJ2-2, with 10 bases identical to TRBD2. V lost 3 bases to trimming and J lost 7 bases; unmatched junction nucleotides: 8. CDR1 and CDR2 from the germline V gene are MNHNY and SVGAGI (reference sequence). The CDR3 consists of 16 residues. CDR3 nucleotide sequence: TGTGCCAGCAGTTATCTAGCGGGAGTAGGGGGCGGGGAGCTGTTTTTT. It codes for CASSYLAGVGGGELFF.

The genes are TRBV9 and TRBJ1-3; the D gene is possibly TRBD1 (5 bases). The V and J ends lost 7 bases and 4 bases respectively, with 6 bases between them. The CDR3 runs to 11 residues. CDR1 SGDLS and CDR2 YYNGEE come from the germline V gene. This CDR3 reads CASGGGNTIYF. The CDR3 nucleotides are TGTGCCAGCGGGGGAGGAAACACCATATATTTT.